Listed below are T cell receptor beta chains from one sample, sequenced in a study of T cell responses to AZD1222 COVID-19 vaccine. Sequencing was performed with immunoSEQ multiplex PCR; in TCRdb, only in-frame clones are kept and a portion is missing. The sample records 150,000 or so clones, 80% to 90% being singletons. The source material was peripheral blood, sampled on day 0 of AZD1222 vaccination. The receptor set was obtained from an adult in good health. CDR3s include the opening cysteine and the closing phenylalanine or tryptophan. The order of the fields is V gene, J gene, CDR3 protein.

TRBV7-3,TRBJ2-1,CASSLAAGLSYNEQFF
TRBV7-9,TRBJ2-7,CASSFPGGPYEQYF
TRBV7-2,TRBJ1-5,CASSLETIKPQHF
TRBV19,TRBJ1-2,CASSNNRGNYGYTF
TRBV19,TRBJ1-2,CASSLQGEGSYGYTF
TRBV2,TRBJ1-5,CASSRDRVVQPQHF
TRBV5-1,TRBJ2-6,CASTPTSGSSGANVLTF
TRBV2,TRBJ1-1,CEPRQGSNTEAFF
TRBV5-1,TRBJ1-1,CASSLVRGEAFF
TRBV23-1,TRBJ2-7,CASTRLAGGPWDEQYF
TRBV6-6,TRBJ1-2,CASSTWGARGYTF
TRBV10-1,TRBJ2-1,CASYGQREGNEQFF
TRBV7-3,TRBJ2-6,CASSRDSAGANVLTF
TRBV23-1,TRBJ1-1,CASNPPGQENTEAFF
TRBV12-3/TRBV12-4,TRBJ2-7,CASSFWSYEQYF
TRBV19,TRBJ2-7,CASSIAAGGSVYEQYF
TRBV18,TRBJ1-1,CASSEGRSNTEAFF
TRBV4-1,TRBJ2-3,CASSQVSIGKQYF
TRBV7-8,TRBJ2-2,CASSLVLWTGELFF
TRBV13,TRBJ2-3,CASSKTGANTDTQYF
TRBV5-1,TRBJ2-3,CASSSTGRTSGRDTQYF
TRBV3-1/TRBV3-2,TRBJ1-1,CASSQANAGAAFF
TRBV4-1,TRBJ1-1,CASSRRPLDTEAFF
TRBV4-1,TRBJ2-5,CASSQLAGGPETQYF
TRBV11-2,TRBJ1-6,CASSLDRGNSPLHF
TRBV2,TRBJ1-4,CASSDSVRATNEKLFF
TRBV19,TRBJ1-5,CASSIVRSNQPQHF
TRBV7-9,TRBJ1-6,CASSLEAANNSPLHF
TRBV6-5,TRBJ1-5,CASSWGRGNQPQHF
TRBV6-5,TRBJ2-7,CASSYRGGRSSYEQYF
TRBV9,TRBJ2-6,CASRRTGLSGANVLTF
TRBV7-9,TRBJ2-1,CASSPSGSGYNEQFF
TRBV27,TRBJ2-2,CASSSLQGNTGELFF
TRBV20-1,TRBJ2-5,CSASSGLAYQETQYF
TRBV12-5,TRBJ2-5,CASGLGILETQYF
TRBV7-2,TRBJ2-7,CASSLPLTYEQYF
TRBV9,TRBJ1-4,CASSVGEGAPTNEKLFF
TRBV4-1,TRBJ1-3,CASSQTRNTIYF
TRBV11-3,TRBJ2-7,CASSLVAGGEYEQYF
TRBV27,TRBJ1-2,CASSFQGGDYGYTF
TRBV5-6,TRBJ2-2,CATARLAGGWTGELFF
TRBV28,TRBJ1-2,CASGAVIYGYTF
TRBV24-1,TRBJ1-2,CATSAGNQGRGYTF
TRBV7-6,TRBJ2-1,CASSLKLRATGDNEQFF
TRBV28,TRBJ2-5,CASSFWKASTETQYF
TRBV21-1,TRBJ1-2,CASSKVGARRNYGYTF
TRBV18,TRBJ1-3,CASSPWTGSSGNTIYF
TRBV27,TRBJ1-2,CASSLGGVGYTF
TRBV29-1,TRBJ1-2,CSVEKGTEFYTF
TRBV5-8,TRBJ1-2,CASSGPGTGVNGYTF
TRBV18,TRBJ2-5,CASSRASGRGETQYF
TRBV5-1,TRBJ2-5,CASSLGGTSHRRTQYF
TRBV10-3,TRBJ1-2,CAIRKTAPVRGYTF
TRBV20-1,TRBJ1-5,CSAVENRAQHF
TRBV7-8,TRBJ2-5,CASSLQTRGETQYF
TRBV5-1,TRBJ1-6,CASSLTGYQNSPLHF
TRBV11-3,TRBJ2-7,CASSLGPGASHEQYF
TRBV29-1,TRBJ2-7,CSARGSTYEQYF
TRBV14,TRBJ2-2,CASSKGPITGELFF
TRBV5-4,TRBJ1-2,CASSLSDIPGYTF